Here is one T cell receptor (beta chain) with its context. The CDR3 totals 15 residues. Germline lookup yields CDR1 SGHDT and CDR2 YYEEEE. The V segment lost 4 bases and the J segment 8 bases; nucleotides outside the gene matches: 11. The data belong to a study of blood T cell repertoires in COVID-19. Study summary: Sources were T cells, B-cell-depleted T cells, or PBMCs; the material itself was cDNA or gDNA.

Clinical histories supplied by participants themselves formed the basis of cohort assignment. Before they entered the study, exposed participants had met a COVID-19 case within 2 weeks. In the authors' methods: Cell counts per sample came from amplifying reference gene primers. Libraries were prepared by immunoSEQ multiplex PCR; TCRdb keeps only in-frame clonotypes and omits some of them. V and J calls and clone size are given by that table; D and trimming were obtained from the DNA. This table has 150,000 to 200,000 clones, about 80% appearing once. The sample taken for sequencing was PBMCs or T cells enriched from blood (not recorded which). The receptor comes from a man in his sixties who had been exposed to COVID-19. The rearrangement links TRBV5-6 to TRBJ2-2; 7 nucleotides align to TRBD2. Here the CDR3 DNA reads TGTGCCAGCAGCCCGCCGGGAGGTCCGTTGGGGGAGCTGTTTTTT. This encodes CASSPPGGPLGELFF.